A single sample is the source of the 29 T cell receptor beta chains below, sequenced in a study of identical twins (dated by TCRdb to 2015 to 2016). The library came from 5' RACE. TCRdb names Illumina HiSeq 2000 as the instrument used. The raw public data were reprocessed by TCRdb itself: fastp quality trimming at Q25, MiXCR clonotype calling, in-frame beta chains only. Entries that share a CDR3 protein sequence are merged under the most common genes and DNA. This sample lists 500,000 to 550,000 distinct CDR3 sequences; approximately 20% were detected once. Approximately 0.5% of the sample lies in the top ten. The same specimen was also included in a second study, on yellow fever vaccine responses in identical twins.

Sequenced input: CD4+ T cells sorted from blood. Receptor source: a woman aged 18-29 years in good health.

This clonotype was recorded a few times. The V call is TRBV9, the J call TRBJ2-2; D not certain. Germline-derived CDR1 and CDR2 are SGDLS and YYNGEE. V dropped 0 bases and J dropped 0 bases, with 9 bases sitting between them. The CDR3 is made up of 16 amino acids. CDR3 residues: CASSVDPGTNTGELFF. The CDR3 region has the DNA TGTGCCAGCAGCGTAGACCCAGGAACGAACACCGGGGAGCTGTTTTTT.

This CDR3 is CASSLPPLSHEQYF. CDR3 DNA: TGTGCCAGCAGTTTACCCCCTCTGTCACACGAGCAGTACTTC. The rearrangement uses TRBV12-3 or TRBV12-4 and TRBJ2-7; D is unresolved. The CDR3 has 14 amino acids. The V gene lost 2 bases and the J gene lost 5 bases, with 13 bases spanning the gap.

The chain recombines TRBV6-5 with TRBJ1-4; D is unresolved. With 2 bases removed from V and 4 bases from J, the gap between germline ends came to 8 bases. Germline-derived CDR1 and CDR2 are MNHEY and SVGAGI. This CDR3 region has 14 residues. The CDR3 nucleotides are TGTGCCAGCAGTTACGTCGCCCATAATGAAAAACTGTTTTTT. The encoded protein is CASSYVAHNEKLFF.

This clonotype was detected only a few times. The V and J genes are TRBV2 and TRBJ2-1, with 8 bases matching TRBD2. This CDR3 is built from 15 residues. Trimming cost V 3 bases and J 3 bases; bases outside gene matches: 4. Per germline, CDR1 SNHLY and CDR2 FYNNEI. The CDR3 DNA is TGTGCCAGCAGTGATACGGGAGGGGGCTACAATGAGCAGTTCTTC. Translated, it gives CASSDTGGGYNEQFF.

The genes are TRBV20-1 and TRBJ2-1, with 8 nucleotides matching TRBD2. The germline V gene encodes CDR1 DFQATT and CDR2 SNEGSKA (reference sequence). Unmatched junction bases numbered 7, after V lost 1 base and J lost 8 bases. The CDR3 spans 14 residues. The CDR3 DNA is TGCAGTGCTAGAGCGACGGGAGGGCCGGATGAGCAGTTCTTC. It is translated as CSARATGGPDEQFF.

CDR3 protein: CASSRTSGGVSTDTQYF. DNA of the CDR3: TGTGCCAGCAGCCGCACTAGCGGGGGGGTTAGCACAGATACGCAGTATTTT. V is TRBV3-1 and J is TRBJ2-3, with 13 positions matching TRBD2. The ends lost 4 bases at V and 0 bases at J; junction bases unmatched: 4. The CDR3 has 17 amino acids. CDR1 is LGHDT, CDR2 YNNKEL, per germline (reference sequence).

The CDR3 sequence is CASSLQGPETQYF. CDR3 nucleotides: TGCGCCAGCAGCTTACAGGGTCCAGAGACCCAGTACTTC. The J gene is TRBJ2-5, the V gene TRBV5-1, with a tentative D call TRBD1 (6 bases). The germline CDR1 and CDR2 sequences are SGHRS and YFSETQ. The CDR3 has 13 residues. The V end lost 2 bases, the J end lost 4 bases, and 9 bases lay between the germline ends.

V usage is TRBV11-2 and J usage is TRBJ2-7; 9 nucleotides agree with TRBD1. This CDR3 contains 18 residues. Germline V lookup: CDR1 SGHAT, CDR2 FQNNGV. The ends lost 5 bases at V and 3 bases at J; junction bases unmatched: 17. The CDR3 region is CASSPVDYPTGGNYEQYV. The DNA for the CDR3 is TGTGCCAGCAGCCCCGTAGATTACCCGACAGGGGGAAACTACGAGCAGTACGTC.

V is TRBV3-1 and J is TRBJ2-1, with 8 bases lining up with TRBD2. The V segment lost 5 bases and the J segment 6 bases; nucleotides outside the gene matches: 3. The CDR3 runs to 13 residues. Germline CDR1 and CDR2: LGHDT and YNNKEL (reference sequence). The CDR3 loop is CASSYRGGNEQFF. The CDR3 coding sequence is TGTGCCAGCAGCTACCGGGGGGGCAATGAGCAGTTCTTC.

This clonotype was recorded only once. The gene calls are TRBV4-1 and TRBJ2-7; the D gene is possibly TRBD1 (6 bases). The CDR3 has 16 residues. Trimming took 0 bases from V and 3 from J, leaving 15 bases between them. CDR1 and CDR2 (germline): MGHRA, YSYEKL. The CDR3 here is CASSQEGPGDGYEQYF. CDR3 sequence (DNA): TGCGCCAGCAGCCAAGAAGGGCCAGGGGACGGCTACGAGCAGTACTTC.

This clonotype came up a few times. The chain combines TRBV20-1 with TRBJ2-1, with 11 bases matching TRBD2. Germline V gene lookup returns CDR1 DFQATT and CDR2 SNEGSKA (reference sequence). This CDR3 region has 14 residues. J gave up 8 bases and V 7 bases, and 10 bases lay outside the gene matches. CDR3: CSVQPSGRLDEQFF. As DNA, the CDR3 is TGCAGTGTTCAGCCTAGCGGGAGGCTCGATGAGCAGTTCTTC.

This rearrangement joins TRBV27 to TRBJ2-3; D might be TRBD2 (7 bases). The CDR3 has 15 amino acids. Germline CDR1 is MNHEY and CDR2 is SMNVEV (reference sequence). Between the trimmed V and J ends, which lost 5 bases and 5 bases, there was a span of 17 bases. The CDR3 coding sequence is TGTGCCAGCAGTCCGTTCCGGGGGGCTGTAGATACGCAGTATTTT. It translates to CASSPFRGAVDTQYF.

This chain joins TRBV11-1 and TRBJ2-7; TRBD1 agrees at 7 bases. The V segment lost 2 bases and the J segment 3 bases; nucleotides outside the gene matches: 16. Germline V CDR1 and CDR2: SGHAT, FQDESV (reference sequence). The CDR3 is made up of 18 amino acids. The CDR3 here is CASSLFRLLGTDSYEQYF. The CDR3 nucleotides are TGTGCCAGCAGCTTATTCCGTCTTTTGGGGACAGATAGCTACGAGCAGTACTTC.

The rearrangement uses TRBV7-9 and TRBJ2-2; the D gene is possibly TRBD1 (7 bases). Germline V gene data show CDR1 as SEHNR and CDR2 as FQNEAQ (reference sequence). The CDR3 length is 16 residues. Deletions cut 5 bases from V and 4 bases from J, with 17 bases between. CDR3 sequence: CASSLGQGGRTGELFF. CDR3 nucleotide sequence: TGTGCCAGCAGCCTGGGCCAGGGGGGTCGCACCGGGGAGCTGTTTTTT.

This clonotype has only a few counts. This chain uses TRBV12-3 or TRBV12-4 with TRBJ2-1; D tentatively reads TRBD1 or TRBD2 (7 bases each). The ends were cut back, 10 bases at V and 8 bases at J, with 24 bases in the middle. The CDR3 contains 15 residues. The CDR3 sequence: CATHSLLGGGHEQFF. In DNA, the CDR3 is TGTGCCACCCATTCCCTCCTGGGAGGGGGCCATGAGCAGTTCTTC.

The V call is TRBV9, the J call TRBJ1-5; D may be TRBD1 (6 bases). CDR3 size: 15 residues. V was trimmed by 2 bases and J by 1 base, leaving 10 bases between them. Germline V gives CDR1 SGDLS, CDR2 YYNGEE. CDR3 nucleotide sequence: TGTGCCAGCAGCGTCGGGGACACGAGCAATCAGCCCCAGCATTTT. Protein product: CASSVGDTSNQPQHF.

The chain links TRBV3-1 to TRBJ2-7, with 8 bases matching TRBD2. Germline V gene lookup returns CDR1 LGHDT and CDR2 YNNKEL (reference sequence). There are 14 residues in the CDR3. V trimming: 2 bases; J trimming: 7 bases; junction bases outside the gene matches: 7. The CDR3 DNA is TGTGCCAGCAGCCAACGAGCGGGGGCGGGAGAGCAGTACGTC. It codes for CASSQRAGAGEQYV.

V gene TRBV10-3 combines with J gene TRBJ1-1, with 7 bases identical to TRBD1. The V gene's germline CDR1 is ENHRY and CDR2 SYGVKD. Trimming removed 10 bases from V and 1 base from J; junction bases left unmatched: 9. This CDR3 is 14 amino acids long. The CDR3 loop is CASLDRTPNTEAFF. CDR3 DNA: TGTGCCAGCCTGGACAGGACACCGAACACTGAAGCTTTCTTT.

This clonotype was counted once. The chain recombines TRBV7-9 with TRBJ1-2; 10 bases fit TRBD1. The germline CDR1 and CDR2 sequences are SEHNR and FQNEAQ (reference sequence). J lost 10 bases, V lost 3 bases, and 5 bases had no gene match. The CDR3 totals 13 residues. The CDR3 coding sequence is TGTGCCAGCAGCTTGGGGGGACAGGGGACCTACACCTTC. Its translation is CASSLGGQGTYTF.

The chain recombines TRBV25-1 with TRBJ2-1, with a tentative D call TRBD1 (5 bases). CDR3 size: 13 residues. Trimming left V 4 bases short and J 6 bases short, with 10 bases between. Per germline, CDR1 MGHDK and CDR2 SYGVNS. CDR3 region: CASSVAGPNEQFF. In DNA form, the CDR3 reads TGTGCCAGCAGTGTGGCAGGGCCCAATGAGCAGTTCTTC.

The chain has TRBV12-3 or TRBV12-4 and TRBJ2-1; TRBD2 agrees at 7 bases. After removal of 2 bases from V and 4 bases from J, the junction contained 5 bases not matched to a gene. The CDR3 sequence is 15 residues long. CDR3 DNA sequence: TGTGCCAGCAGTTTAATTCTAGCGGAGTACAATGAGCAGTTCTTC. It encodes CASSLILAEYNEQFF.

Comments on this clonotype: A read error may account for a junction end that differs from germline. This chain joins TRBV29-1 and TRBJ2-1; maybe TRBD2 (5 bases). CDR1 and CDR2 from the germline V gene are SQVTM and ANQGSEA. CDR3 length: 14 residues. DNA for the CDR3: TGCATCGTTAGCGAGCGGAGCTCCTACAATGAGCAGTTCTTC. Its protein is CIVSERSSYNEQFF.

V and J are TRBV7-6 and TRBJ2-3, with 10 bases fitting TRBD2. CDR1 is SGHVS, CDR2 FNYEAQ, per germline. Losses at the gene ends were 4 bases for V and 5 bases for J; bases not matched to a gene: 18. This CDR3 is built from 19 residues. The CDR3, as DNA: TGTGCCAGCAGCTCCCGGCCAGCGGGAGGGCCTAATTCTTTAGATACGCAGTATTTT. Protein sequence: CASSSRPAGGPNSLDTQYF.

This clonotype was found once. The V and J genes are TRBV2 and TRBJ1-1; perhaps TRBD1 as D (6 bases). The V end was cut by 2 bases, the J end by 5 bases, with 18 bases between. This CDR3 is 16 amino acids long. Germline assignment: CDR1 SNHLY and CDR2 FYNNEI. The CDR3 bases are TGTGCCAGCAGTGAAACGGGGGGCGGGAGTGGAACTGAAGCTTTCTTT. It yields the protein CASSETGGGSGTEAFF.

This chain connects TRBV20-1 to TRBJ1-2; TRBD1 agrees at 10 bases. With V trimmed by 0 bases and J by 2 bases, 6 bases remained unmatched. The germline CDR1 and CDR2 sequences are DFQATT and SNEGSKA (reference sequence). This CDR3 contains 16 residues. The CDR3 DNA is TGCAGTGCTAGAGATACGACAGGGGGCGTCAACTATGGCTACACCTTC. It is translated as CSARDTTGGVNYGYTF.

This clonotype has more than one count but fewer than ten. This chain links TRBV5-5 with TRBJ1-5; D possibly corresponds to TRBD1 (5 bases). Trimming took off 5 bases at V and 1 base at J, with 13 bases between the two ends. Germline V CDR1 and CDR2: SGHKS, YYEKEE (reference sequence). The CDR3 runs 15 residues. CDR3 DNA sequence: TGTGCCAGCAGTAACCAGGGTAGAAGCAATCAGCCCCAGCATTTT. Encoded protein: CASSNQGRSNQPQHF. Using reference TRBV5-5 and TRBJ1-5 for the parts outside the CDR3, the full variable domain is DAGVTQSPTHLIKTRGQQVTLRCSPISGHKSVSWYQQVLGQGPQFIFQYYEKEERGRGNFPDRFSARQFPNYSSELNVNALLLGDSALYLCASSNQGRSNQPQHFGDGTRLSIL.

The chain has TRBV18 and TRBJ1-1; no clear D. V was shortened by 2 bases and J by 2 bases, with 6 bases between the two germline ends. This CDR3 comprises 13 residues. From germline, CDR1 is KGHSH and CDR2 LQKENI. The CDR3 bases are TGTGCCAGCTCACCAAGTGACAACACTGAAGCTTTCTTT. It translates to CASSPSDNTEAFF.

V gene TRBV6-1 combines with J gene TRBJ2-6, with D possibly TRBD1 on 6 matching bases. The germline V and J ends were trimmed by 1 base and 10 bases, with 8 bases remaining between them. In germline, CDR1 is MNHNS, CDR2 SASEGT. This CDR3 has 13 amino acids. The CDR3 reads CASSEGQGNVLTF. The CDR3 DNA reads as TGTGCCAGCAGTGAAGGGCAGGGGAACGTCCTGACTTTC.

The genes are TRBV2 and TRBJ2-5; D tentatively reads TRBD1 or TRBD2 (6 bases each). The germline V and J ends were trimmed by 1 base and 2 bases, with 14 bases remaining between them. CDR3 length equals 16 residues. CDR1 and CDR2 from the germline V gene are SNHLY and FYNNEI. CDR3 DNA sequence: TGTGCCAGCAGTGAAGGGGCAGGGGAGGTACAAGAGACCCAGTACTTC. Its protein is CASSEGAGEVQETQYF.